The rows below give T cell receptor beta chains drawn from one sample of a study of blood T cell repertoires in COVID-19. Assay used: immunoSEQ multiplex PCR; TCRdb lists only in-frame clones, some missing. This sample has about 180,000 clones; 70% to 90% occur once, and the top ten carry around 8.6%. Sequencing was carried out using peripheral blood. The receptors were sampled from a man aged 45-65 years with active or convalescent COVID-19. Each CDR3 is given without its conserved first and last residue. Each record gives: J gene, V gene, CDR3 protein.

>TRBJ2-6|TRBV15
ATSRDLSSGANVLT
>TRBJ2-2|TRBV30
AWKFGSGTNTGELF
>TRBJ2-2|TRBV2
ASRGQGDTGELF
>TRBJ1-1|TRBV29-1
SSGERGWTEAF
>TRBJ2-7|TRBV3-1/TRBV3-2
ASSHVAGDRYEQY
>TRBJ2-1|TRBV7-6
ASSLDPADNEQF
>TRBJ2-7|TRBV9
ASSAQIAGSRYEQY
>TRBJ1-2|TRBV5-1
ASSPDRDHGYT
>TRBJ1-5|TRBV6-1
ASSERGIGNQPQH
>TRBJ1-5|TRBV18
ASSPPSGGSNQPQH
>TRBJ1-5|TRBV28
ASSLFQISQPQH
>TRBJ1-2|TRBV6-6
ASLSGYGYT
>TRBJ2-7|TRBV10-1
ASSPYEQY
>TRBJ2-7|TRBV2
ASSELGQGVYEQY
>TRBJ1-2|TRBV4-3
ASSQEGQSLGYT
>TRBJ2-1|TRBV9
ASSDRDRAYNEQF
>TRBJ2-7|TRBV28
ASSRQGAYEQY
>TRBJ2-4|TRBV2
ASSVDRVRGDIQY
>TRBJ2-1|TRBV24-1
ATSDPGQGGDEQF
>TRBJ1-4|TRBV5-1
ASSFKGGHATNEKLF
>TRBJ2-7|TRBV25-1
ASSVSGHSEQY
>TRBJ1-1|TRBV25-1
ASSAPGQGEAF
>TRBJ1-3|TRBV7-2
ASSLRGGLSGNTIY
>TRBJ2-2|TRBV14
ASSQWTGGIGELF
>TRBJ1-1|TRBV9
ASSHHSGTGYTEAF
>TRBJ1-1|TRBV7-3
ASSLQGNTEAF
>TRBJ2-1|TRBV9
ASSVAGAGEQF